The rows below give T cell receptor beta chains drawn from one sample of a study of radiotherapy plus CTLA-4 blockade in lung cancer. The data were produced by immunoSEQ multiplex PCR, yet TCRdb's version contains in-frame clones alone and is incomplete. The table lists about 83,000 clones, around 76% of them singletons. Sequences were derived from peripheral blood, sampled from a patient treated with radiotherapy plus ipilimumab. The receptors were sampled from a human donor with non-small cell lung cancer who had a partial response to radiotherapy plus ipilimumab. Some clones in this sample may be carry-over from other donors' samples. The CDR3 runs from the conserved cysteine through the conserved F or W. D genes are given only for firm matches. Rows may omit the clone size; those that give it use once, few, many or a size class.

j_call | v_call | clone_size | d_call | cdr3_aa | cdr3_nt
TRBJ1-2 | TRBV7-6 | once | TRBD1 | CASSSGTGVYGYTF | TGTGCCAGCAGCTCCGGGACAGGGGTCTATGGCTACACCTTC
TRBJ2-3 | TRBV2 | . | . | CASSASVIWGADTQYF | TGTGCCAGCAGTGCCAGCGTGATTTGGGGGGCAGATACGCAGTATTTT
TRBJ2-1 | TRBV7-9 | . | . | CASSQTSGSEQFF | TGTGCCAGCAGCCAAACTAGTGGCAGTGAGCAGTTCTTC
TRBJ1-3 | TRBV5-4 | . | . | CASSSITLGLNSGNTIYF | TGTGCCAGCAGCTCCATAACGCTCGGACTCAACTCTGGAAACACCATATATTTT
TRBJ2-7 | TRBV6-5 | . | . | CASSYRGRAPYEQYF | TGTGCCAGCAGTTACAGGGGCAGGGCCCCCTACGAGCAGTACTTC
TRBJ2-1 | TRBV5-4 | . | TRBD2 | CASSLGGLAVGNEQFF | TGTGCCAGCAGCTTGGGTGGACTAGCGGTAGGTAATGAGCAGTTCTTC
TRBJ2-1 | TRBV29-1 | . | TRBD2 | CSVGASGNEQFF | TGCAGCGTTGGGGCTAGCGGGAATGAGCAGTTCTTC
TRBJ1-2 | TRBV6-1 | . | TRBD1 | CASSGGGDRPYGYTF | TGTGCCAGCAGTGGCGGAGGGGACAGGCCCTACGGCTACACCTTC
TRBJ1-5 | TRBV28 | few | . | CASRVTTGSNQPQHF | TGTGCCAGCAGAGTCACTACAGGGAGCAATCAGCCCCAGCATTTT
TRBJ2-3 | TRBV6-1 | . | TRBD2 | CASSALTGGRVDTQYF | TGTGCCAGCAGTGCCCTAACGGGAGGGCGGGTAGATACGCAGTATTTT
TRBJ2-1 | TRBV13 | . | . | CASRGYQTYNEQFF | TGTGCCAGCAGGGGCTATCAAACCTACAATGAGCAGTTCTTC
TRBJ2-7 | TRBV18 | . | . | CASSPLSSYEQYF | TGTGCCAGCTCTCCCCTTTCCTCCTACGAGCAGTACTTC
TRBJ2-5 | TRBV27 | . | TRBD1 | CASSLFTGAVETQYF | TGTGCCAGCAGTTTATTCACAGGGGCCGTGGAGACCCAGTACTTC
TRBJ1-4 | TRBV18 | . | TRBD1 | CASSPRQGGNEKLFF | TGTGCCAGCTCACCTAGGCAGGGGGGCAATGAAAAACTGTTTTTT
TRBJ2-3 | TRBV7-9 | . | TRBD1 | CASSRMGQGITDTQYF | TGTGCCAGCAGCCGGATGGGACAGGGGATCACAGATACGCAGTATTTT
TRBJ1-6 | TRBV28 | once | . | CASLSSYNSPLHF | TGTGCCAGTCTAAGCTCCTATAATTCACCCCTCCACTTT
TRBJ1-5 | TRBV2 | . | . | CASGRGGNQPQHF | TGTGCAAGCGGCCGGGGTGGCAATCAGCCCCAGCATTTT
TRBJ1-2 | TRBV20-1 | . | TRBD1 | CSARGQGGYTF | TGCAGTGCTAGAGGACAGGGTGGCTACACCTTC
TRBJ2-2 | TRBV10-1 | . | TRBD2 | CASSVGLAGVGGELFF | TGCGCCAGCAGTGTCGGACTAGCGGGAGTTGGCGGGGAGCTGTTTTTT
TRBJ1-4 | TRBV19 | few | . | CASSMGVSDEGKLFF | TGTGCCAGTAGTATGGGTGTCAGCGATGAGGGAAAACTGTTTTTT
TRBJ2-7 | TRBV6-6 | few | . | CASSYAPGRSSYEQYF | TGTGCCAGCAGTTACGCACCGGGTCGAAGCTCCTACGAGCAGTACTTC
TRBJ2-2 | TRBV4-2 | . | . | CASSQVLSVRGELFF | TGTGCCAGCAGCCAAGTGTTATCGGTTCGCGGGGAGCTGTTTTTT
TRBJ2-3 | TRBV5-1 | . | TRBD2 | CASSFLSSGTDTQYF | TGCGCCAGCAGCTTTTTGTCTAGCGGGACAGATACGCAGTATTTT
TRBJ2-7 | TRBV19 | . | . | CASTGDKGYEQYF | TGTGCCAGTACCGGGGACAAGGGGTACGAGCAGTACTTC
TRBJ2-5 | TRBV11-2 | . | TRBD1 | CASSLGTATFRETQYF | TGTGCCAGCAGCCTTGGGACAGCAACGTTCCGAGAGACCCAGTACTTC
TRBJ1-2 | TRBV28 | once | . | CASSPGTIPGYTF | TGTGCCAGCAGTCCGGGGACAATCCCTGGCTACACCTTC
TRBJ2-1 | TRBV19 | . | TRBD2 | CASTPGGAFYNEQFF | TGTGCCAGTACCCCCGGGGGGGCCTTCTACAATGAGCAGTTCTTC
TRBJ1-6 | TRBV5-4 | many | TRBD1 | CASSLDRGSNSPLHF | TGTGCCAGCAGCTTGGACAGGGGCAGTAATTCACCCCTCCACTTT
TRBJ1-2 | TRBV28 | . | . | CASSSSPGFHGYTF | TGTGCCAGCAGTTCCTCCCCCGGGTTCCATGGCTACACCTTC
TRBJ1-1 | TRBV7-9 | . | . | CASSRGGFGEAFF | TGTGCCAGCAGCAGGGGAGGGTTCGGTGAAGCTTTCTTT
TRBJ2-1 | TRBV7-2 | few | TRBD2 | CASSSSGLAGGSRYNEQFF | TGTGCCAGCAGCTCGTCGGGACTAGCGGGGGGGTCCAGGTACAATGAGCAGTTCTTC
TRBJ2-2 | TRBV7-8 | . | TRBD1 | CASSLGRDRATGELFF | TGTGCCAGCAGCTTAGGTCGGGACAGGGCCACCGGGGAGCTGTTTTTT
TRBJ1-2 | TRBV6-1 | once | . | CASSQVNYGYTF | TGTGCCAGCAGTCAGGTTAACTATGGCTACACCTTC
TRBJ1-6 | TRBV19 | once | TRBD1 | CASSIKQGNRSPLHF | TGTGCCAGTAGTATCAAACAGGGGAATCGTTCACCCCTCCACTTT
TRBJ2-5 | TRBV2 | . | . | CASSEVLLQETQYF | TGTGCCAGCAGTGAGGTCCTACTACAAGAGACCCAGTACTTC